This T cell receptor beta chain was sequenced during a study of T-cell reconstitution after alpha-beta-depleted transplantation in children. Study-wide results and caveats: Certain patients had high TCRbeta diversity at day 60, and it came from recipient T cells and thymic progenitors that survived. T-cell numbers and diversity, one year after transplant, stemmed largely from T cells that were newly produced. Several hundred expanded graft clones reportedly gave rise to the alpha-beta T cells present about two months after transplant.

Preparation of the TCRbeta library involved a method that used unique molecular identifiers. TCRdb passed the PCR reads through MiXCR, listing each CDR3 protein once. The table records about a million distinct CDR3 sequences, about 26% of them present only once. Trimming pared 7 bases from V and 10 bases from J, leaving 22 bases between. CDR1 WSHSY and CDR2 SAAADI come from the germline V gene. CDR3 length: 14 residues. Comment on this clonotype: Antigen: not known.

The origin of this receptor is a boy under three years old who had a stem cell transplant for SCID, so the T cells may come from the graft donor. The specimen comprised PBMCs, mostly from graft donor cells, sampled 360 days after TCRalphabeta/CD19-depleted stem cell transplant. J is TRBJ2-5 and V is TRBV10-2, with D tentatively TRBD1 (8 bases). The CDR3 region is CASNTGGALQIQYF. The CDR3 DNA sequence: TGCGCCAGCAACACAGGGGGGGCCCTCCAGATCCAGTACTTC.